The entry that follows covers one T cell receptor (beta chain) sequence. These data come from a study of CD8 T cells in ankylosing spondylitis. MiXCR, applied by TCRdb to the 5' RACE reads, yields one record per CDR3 protein. The table lists approximately 350,000 distinct CDR3 sequences, 20% to 25% of them singletons. The specimen sequenced was blood, either unsorted or a sorted T cell fraction (not recorded which). The TCR comes from a male donor with ankylosing spondylitis or in good health (not recorded which).

The CDR3 sequence is CASSLPTGSTDTQYF. DNA of the CDR3: TGTGCCAGCAGCTTACCCACGGGCTCCACAGATACGCAGTATTTT. The V and J genes are TRBV7-8 and TRBJ2-3; D unclear. V was cut by 2 bases and J by 2 bases, with 11 bases left in between. The CDR3 runs to 15 residues. Germline CDR1 reads SGHVS; CDR2 reads FQNEAQ.